Each of the 12 T cell receptor beta chains below was sequenced from the same sample in a study of post-analysis software for immune sequencing data. Study-wide points: Compared with controls, patients had more of 4 or 5 TRBV segments, including TRBV5-6, TRBV5-1 and TRBV20-1.

The TCR beta cDNA libraries contained unique molecular identifiers. TCRdb fed the PCR reads into MiXCR, producing one record per CDR3 protein. The sample lists about 770,000 distinct CDR3 sequences; 40% to 55% were seen once. Antigens of these TCRs are unknown. The sequenced material came from blood. The receptors were gathered from a girl aged 10-17 years with multiple sclerosis.

The rearrangement joins TRBV7-9 to TRBJ2-7; TRBD1 agrees at 9 bases. J gave up 3 bases and V 6 bases, and 6 bases lay outside the gene matches. Looked up from germline, CDR1 is SEHNR and CDR2 is FQNEAQ (reference sequence). This CDR3 comprises 14 residues. CDR3 sequence reads: CASSDGQGIYEQYF. The CDR3 coding sequence is TGTGCCAGCAGTGACGGACAGGGGATCTACGAGCAGTACTTC.

The genes are TRBV6-1 and TRBJ2-5; TRBD1 might be the D (5 bases). V was shortened by 9 bases and J by 2 bases, with 19 bases between the two germline ends. In germline, CDR1 is MNHNS, CDR2 SASEGT. The CDR3 length is 15 residues. The CDR3 is CASSLQGRGQETQYF. The CDR3 coding sequence is TGTGCCAGTAGCTTGCAGGGAAGGGGACAAGAGACCCAGTACTTC.

This clonotype was observed a handful of times. The chain combines TRBV5-6 with TRBJ1-6; tentatively, D is TRBD1 (5 bases). The CDR3 totals 17 residues. CDR1 SGHDT and CDR2 YYEEEE come from the germline V gene. The ends were cut back, 4 bases at V and 9 bases at J, with 23 bases in the middle. The CDR3 spells CASSLVAGGVSGSPLHF. CDR3 DNA: TGTGCCAGCAGCCTGGTAGCCGGAGGGGTGTCGGGTTCACCCCTCCACTTT.

This clonotype came up a few times. The rearrangement links TRBV21-1 to TRBJ2-7; the table gives TRBD1 as D, unverified against the DNA. TRBV21-1 is a known pseudogene. This CDR3 spans 18 amino acids. The DNA of the CDR3 is TGTGCCAGCAGTTACACGTCCGGGACAGCGATTCGGGGGTTCAAGCAGTACTTC. Translation: CASSYTSGTAIRGFKQYF.

The V gene is TRBV7-9, the J gene TRBJ2-1; the match to TRBD1 covers 7 bases. The CDR3 consists of 12 residues. Germline values: CDR1 SEHNR, CDR2 FQNEAQ (reference sequence). The V and J ends lost 4 bases and 15 bases, in that order; junction bases with no gene match: 9. The CDR3 region has the DNA TGTGCCAGCAGCTCGACCGGGACAGTGACGTTCTTC. This translates into CASSSTGTVTFF.

This clonotype was counted a few times. The V gene is TRBV28, the J gene TRBJ2-5; 11 nucleotides line up with TRBD2. The CDR3 has 17 residues. V was clipped by 2 bases and J by 4 bases; unmatched bases: 9. The germline CDR1 and CDR2 sequences are MDHEN and SYDVKM. CDR3 DNA: TGTGCCAGCAGTTTAGACCCAACTAGCGGGAGTACAGAGACCCAGTACTTC. As protein: CASSLDPTSGSTETQYF.

CDR3: CASSNYKGLAGGQYEQYF. The CDR3 DNA follows: TGTGCCAGCAGTAACTACAAGGGACTAGCGGGAGGGCAGTACGAGCAGTACTTC. The chain employs TRBV6-5 and TRBJ2-5, with 16 bases aligning to TRBD2. Gene TRBJ2-7 matches the end of the DNA better, so the J call may be wrong. The CDR3 is 18 amino acids. Per the germline V gene, CDR1 is MNHEY and CDR2 is SVGAGI.

Many counts were recorded for this clonotype. This chain connects TRBV7-6 to TRBJ2-5, with D possibly being TRBD2 (5 bases). This CDR3 region has 13 residues. Germline lookup yields CDR1 SGHVS and CDR2 FNYEAQ. V lost 1 base to trimming and J lost 5 bases, with 8 bases between them. CDR3 sequence reads: CASSLGPGETQYF. Written as DNA, the CDR3 is TGTGCCAGCAGCTTAGGGCCGGGGGAGACCCAGTACTTC.

CDR3 residues: CASSLDRSFGYTF. CDR3 DNA sequence: TGTGCCAGCAGCTTAGACAGGTCCTTTGGCTACACCTTC. The V call is TRBV7-9, the J call TRBJ1-2; the D gene is possibly TRBD1 (5 bases). Looked up from germline, CDR1 is SEHNR and CDR2 is FQNEAQ (reference sequence). Trimming stripped 1 base from V and 7 bases from J, with 10 bases between. The CDR3 spans 13 residues.

This chain uses TRBV29-1 with TRBJ2-5, with a possible D match to TRBD1 (6 bases). The CDR3 spans 14 residues. CDR1 is SQVTM, CDR2 ANQGSEA, per germline. Trimming removed 5 bases at V and 4 bases at J, with 17 bases between. Here the CDR3 DNA reads TGCAGCGTTTCAGAAGGGGGTAATTCAGAGACCCAGTACTTC. Amino acids: CSVSEGGNSETQYF.

This sequence joins TRBV20-1 and TRBJ2-7; either TRBD1 or TRBD2 may fit D (6 bases each). Looked up from germline, CDR1 is DFQATT and CDR2 is SNEGSKA (reference sequence). The CDR3 runs 12 residues. As DNA, the CDR3 is TGCAGCTCCAAACGAGGGGGGAACGAGCAGTACTTC. It encodes CSSKRGGNEQYF.

This sequence joins TRBV12-3 or TRBV12-4 and TRBJ2-1, with D perhaps matching TRBD1 or TRBD2 (5 bases each). This CDR3 comprises 15 residues. The ends were cut back, 5 bases at V and 4 bases at J, with 15 bases in the middle. CDR3 coding DNA: TGTGCCAGCAGTCCTGCCGGGACGGCTTACAATGAGCAGTTCTTC. It translates to CASSPAGTAYNEQFF.